This T cell receptor (beta chain) was captured by sequencing in a study of blood T cell repertoires in COVID-19 (dated by TCRdb to about 2020). Regarding the research as a whole: Collaborator samples came from the United States, Italy and Spain and covered acute and convalescent phases of COVID-19. The material from the prospective study consisted of cDNA or gDNA derived from T cells, B-cell-depleted T cells, or PBMCs. The dataset comprised deeply sampled blood TCRbeta repertoires from subjects exposed to, actively infected with, or recovered from COVID-19. A freely available public database, intended as a resource for researchers studying the immune response to SARS-CoV-2, is where the repertoires were released. Samples came from the ongoing ImmuneRACE study (first 160 participants) plus 1,254 subjects from 6 global collaborators. Nearly every sample came with metadata listing a de-identified subject ID, COVID-19 status, age in years and sex. HLA class I and class II types, where available, came from metadata supplied by the sample provider rather than from assay-based typing.

The immunoSEQ Assay, a bias-controlled multiplex PCR, was used to amplify TCRbeta CDR3 regions from genomic DNA. Per the original workflow: Within the assay, amplification of reference gene primers was used to estimate how many nucleated cells each sample contained. To quantify the absolute abundance of each unique TCRbeta CDR3 rearrangement, sequence reads were collapsed and filtered. For each sample, productive Simpson clonality was calculated by taking the square root of Simpson's diversity index across productive rearrangements. TCRdb re-hosts the immuneACCESS table, in-frame sequences only. Its copies lack some clones; in the studies checked, an unresolved V gene accounts for under half of them, and the cause for the rest is not known. That table gives V, J and clone size, and the DNA gave D and trimming. This sample comprises over 95,000 clones, more than 80% of them detected only once. About 7.3% of the sample lies in the top ten.

On this clone itself: Its binding antigen is unknown. No clone much larger than this one lies a single base away; base qualities are absent.

Here is what the overall study found, with its caveats: The amount of clinical and demographic metadata varied by source and participant and was provided uncurated.

CDR1 SGHRS and CDR2 YFSETQ were looked up in the germline V gene. For this chain, trimming is 4 bases at the V end and 7 bases at the J end, and the number of junction bases without a gene match is 10. The cysteine opens and the phenylalanine closes a CDR3 of 16 amino acids. Here the CDR3 DNA is all that survives: 48 bases in frame from base 1. Each collaborating institution followed its own protocols to collect whole blood in K2EDTA tubes. Collaborator samples were shipped for TCRbeta analysis as frozen whole blood, isolated PBMCs, or DNA extracted from either sample type. The chain is encoded by TRBV5-1 joined to TRBJ1-6; 8 bases in the junction line up with TRBD1. The sequence was collected from a woman aged 40 to 50 with acute or convalescent COVID-19. Input material: peripheral blood. The nucleotide sequence reads as follows: TGCGCCAGCAGCCCAGGACAGGGCGGCGAGAATTCACCCCTCCACTTT. The encoded protein is CASSPGQGGENSPLHF.